The entry below describes one T cell receptor beta chain. This specimen comes from a study of blood T cell repertoires in COVID-19. In the original processing: Amplification of reference gene primers was used by the study to estimate nucleated cell counts. The repertoire was sequenced with immunoSEQ multiplex PCR; TCRdb's copy has only in-frame clones and lacks some. The V and J calls and clone size were taken over from that table, and D and trimming were inferred from the DNA. The sample yields approximately 41,000 clones, about 89% seen once. Trimming took 7 bases from V and 5 from J, leaving 9 bases between them. The germline CDR1 and CDR2 sequences are MGHRA and YSYEKL. The CDR3 sequence is 11 residues long.

The V gene is TRBV4-1, the J gene TRBJ2-7, with D possibly TRBD2 on 5 matching bases. The receptor comes from a man in his fifties or sixties with active COVID-19. The sample taken for sequencing was peripheral blood. For the CDR3, the DNA is TGCGCCAGCAATGGAGGCAACGAGCAGTACTTC. Its translation is CASNGGNEQYF.